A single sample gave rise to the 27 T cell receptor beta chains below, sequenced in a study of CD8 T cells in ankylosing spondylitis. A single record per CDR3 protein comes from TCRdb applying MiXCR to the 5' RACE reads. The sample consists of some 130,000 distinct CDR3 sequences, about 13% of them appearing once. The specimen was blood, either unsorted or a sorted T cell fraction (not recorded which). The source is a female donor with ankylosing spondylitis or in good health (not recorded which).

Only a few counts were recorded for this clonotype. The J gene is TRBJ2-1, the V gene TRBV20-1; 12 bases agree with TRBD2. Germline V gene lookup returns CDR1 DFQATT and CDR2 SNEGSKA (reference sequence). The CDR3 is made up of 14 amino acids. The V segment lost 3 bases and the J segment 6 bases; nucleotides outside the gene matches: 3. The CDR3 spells CSARTSGSPNEQFF. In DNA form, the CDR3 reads TGCAGTGCTAGGACTAGCGGGAGCCCCAATGAGCAGTTCTTC.

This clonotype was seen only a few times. CDR3 nucleotide sequence: TGTGCCAGCAGTTCGACAGGGTTCAACTACGAGCAGTACTTC. Translation gives CASSSTGFNYEQYF. This chain joins TRBV28 and TRBJ2-7, with 7 bases lining up with TRBD1. The junction had 6 bases not matched to a gene; V was cut back by 4 bases and J by 3 bases. Germline V gene lookup returns CDR1 MDHEN and CDR2 SYDVKM. The CDR3 runs 14 residues.

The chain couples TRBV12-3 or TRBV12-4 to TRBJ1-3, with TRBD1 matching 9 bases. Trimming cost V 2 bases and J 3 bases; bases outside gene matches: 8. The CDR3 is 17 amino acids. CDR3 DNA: TGTGCCAGCAGTTTACGCCCAGGGACAGGGATTGGAAACACCATATATTTT. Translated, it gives CASSLRPGTGIGNTIYF.

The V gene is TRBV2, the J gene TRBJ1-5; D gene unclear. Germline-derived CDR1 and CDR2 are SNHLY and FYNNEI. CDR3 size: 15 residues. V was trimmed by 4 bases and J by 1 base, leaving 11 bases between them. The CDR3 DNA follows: TGTGCCAGCAGTGTGCGGAGCGGGAGCAATCAGCCCCAGCATTTT. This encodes CASSVRSGSNQPQHF.

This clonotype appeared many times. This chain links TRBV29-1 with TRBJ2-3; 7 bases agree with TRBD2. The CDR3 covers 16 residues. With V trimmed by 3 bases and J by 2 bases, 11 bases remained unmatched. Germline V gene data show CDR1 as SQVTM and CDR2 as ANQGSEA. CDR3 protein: CSVEGASGGDTDTQYF. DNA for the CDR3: TGCAGCGTTGAGGGTGCTAGCGGAGGGGACACAGATACGCAGTATTTT.

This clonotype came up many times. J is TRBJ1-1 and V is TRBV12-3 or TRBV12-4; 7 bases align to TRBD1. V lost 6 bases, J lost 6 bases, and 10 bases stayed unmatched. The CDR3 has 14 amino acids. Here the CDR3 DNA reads TGTGCCAGCAGCCGACTTGACAGGGTGGCTGAAGCTTTCTTT. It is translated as CASSRLDRVAEAFF.

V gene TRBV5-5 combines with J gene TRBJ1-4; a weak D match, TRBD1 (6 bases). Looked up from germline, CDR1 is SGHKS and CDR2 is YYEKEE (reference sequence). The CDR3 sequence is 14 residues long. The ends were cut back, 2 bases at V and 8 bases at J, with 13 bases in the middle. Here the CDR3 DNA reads TGTGCCAGCAGCTTTCCGGGAGGGGGAGAAAAACTGTTTTTT. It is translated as CASSFPGGGEKLFF.

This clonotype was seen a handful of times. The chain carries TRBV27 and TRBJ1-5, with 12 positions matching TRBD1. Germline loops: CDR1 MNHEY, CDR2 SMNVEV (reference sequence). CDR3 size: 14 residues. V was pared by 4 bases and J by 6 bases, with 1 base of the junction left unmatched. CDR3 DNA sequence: TGTGCCAGCAGTTGGGACAGGGGGCGTCAGCCCCAGCATTTT. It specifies CASSWDRGRQPQHF.

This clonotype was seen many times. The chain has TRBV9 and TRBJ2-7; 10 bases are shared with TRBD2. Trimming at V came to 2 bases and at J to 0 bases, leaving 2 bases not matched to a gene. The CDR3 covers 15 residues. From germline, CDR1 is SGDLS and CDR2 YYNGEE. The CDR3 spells CASSVGLAASYEQYF. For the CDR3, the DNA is TGTGCCAGCAGCGTCGGACTAGCGGCCTCCTACGAGCAGTACTTC. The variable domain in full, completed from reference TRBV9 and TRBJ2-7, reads DSGVTQTPKHLITATGQRVTLRCSPRSGDLSVYWYQQSLDQGLQFLIQYYNGEERAKGNILERFSAQQFPDLHSELNLSSLELGDSALYFCASSVGLAASYEQYFGPGTRLTVT.

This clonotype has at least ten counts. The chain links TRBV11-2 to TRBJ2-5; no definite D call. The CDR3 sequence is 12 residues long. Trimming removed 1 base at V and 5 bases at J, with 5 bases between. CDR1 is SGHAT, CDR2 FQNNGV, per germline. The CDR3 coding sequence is TGTGCCAGCAGCTTAGCTAGGGAGACCCAGTACTTC. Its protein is CASSLARETQYF.

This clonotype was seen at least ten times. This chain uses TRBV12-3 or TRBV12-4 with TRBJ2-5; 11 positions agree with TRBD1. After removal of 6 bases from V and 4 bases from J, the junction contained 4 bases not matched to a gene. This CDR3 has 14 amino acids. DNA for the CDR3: TGTGCCAGCAGCCTGGGACAGGGGGGAGAGACCCAGTACTTC. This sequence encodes CASSLGQGGETQYF.

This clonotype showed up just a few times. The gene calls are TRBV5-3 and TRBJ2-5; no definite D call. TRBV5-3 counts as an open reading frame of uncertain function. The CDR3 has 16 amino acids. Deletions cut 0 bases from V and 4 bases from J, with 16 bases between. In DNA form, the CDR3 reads TGTGCCAGAAGCTTGGAGGGAACCCCCACCCCAGAGACCCAGTACTTC. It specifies CARSLEGTPTPETQYF.

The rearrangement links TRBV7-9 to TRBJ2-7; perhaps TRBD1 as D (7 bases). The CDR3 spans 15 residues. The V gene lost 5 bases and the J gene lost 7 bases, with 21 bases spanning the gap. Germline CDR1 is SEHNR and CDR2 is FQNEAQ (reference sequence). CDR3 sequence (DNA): TGTGCCAGCAGCCTCGGTGCAGGGGGGTCGAAAGAGCAGTACTTC. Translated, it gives CASSLGAGGSKEQYF.

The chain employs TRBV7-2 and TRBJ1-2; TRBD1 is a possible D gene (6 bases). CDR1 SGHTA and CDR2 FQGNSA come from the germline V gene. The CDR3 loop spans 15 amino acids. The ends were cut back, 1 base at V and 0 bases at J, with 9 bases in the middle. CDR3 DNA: TGTGCCAGCAGCTTAGGGGGGGCTCCTAACTATGGCTACACCTTC. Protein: CASSLGGAPNYGYTF.

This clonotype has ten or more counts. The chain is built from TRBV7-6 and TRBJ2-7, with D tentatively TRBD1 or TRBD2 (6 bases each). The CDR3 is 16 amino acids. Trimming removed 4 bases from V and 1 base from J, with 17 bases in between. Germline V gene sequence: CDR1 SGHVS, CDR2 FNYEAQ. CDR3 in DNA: TGTGCCAGCAGCTCCTGGGGGGACACCGGGTCCTACGAGCAGTACTTC. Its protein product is CASSSWGDTGSYEQYF.

The CDR3 DNA follows: TGCAGCGTTGATCAGGGGATATATGGCTACACCTTC. It codes for CSVDQGIYGYTF. The chain combines TRBV29-1 with TRBJ1-2, with D possibly being TRBD1 (6 bases). Germline V lookup: CDR1 SQVTM, CDR2 ANQGSEA. Trimming removed 3 bases from V and 5 bases from J, with 10 bases in between. The CDR3 is made up of 12 amino acids. Full variable domain (missing parts from reference TRBV29-1 and TRBJ1-2): SAVISQKPSRDICQRGTSLTIQCQVDSQVTMMFWYRQQPGQSLTLIATANQGSEATYESGFVIDKFPISRPNLTFSTLTVSNMSPEDSSIYLCSVDQGIYGYTFGSGTRLTVV.

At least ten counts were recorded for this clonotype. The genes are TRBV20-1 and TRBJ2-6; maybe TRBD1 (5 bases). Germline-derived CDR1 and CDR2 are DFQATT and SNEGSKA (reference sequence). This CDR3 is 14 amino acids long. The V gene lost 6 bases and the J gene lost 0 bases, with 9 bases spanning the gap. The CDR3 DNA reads TGCAGTGCCCAGCAGGGCTCTGGGGCCAACGTCCTGACTTTC. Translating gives CSAQQGSGANVLTF.

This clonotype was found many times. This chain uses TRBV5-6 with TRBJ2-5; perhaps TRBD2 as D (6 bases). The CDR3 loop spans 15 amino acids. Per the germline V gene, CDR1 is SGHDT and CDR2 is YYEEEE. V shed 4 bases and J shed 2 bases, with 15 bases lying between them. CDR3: CASSRAGGHQETQYF. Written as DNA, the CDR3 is TGTGCCAGCAGCCGAGCGGGCGGGCATCAAGAGACCCAGTACTTC.

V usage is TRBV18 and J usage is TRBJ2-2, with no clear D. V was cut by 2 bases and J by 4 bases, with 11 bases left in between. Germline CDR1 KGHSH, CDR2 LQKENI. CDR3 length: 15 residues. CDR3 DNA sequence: TGTGCCAGCTCACCAGGTGGTTCGGGCACCGGGGAGCTGTTTTTT. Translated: CASSPGGSGTGELFF.

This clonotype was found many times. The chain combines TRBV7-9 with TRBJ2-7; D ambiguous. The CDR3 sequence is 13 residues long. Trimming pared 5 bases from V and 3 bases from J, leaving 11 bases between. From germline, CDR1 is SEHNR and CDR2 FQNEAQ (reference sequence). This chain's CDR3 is CASSPSLSYEQYF. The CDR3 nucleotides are TGTGCCAGCAGCCCCAGTCTTAGCTACGAGCAGTACTTC.

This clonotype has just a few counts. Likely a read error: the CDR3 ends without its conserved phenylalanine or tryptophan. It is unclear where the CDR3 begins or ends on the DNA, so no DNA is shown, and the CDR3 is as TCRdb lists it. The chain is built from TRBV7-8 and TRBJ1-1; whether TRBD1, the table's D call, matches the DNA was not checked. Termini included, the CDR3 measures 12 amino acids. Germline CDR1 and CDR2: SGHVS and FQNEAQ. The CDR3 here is CASSPKRGRQEL.

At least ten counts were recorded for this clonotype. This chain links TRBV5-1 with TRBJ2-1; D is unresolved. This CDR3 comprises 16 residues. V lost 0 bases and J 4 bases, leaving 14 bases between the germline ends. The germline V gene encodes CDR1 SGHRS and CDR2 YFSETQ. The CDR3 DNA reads TGCGCCAGCAGCTTGGGGGCAGTCGACGTTTACAATGAGCAGTTCTTC. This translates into CASSLGAVDVYNEQFF.

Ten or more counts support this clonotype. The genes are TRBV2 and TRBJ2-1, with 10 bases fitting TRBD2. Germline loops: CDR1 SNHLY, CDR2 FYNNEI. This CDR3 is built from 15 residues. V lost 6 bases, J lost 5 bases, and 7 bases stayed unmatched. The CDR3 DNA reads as TGTGCCAGCAGAGGACGGACTAGCGGTAACAATGAGCAGTTCTTC. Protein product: CASRGRTSGNNEQFF.

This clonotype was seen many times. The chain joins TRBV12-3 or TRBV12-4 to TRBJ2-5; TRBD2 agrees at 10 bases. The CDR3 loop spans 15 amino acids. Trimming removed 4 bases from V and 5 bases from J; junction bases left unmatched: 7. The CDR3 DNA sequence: TGTGCCAGCAGTTCAGCTAGCGGGAGTGCGGAGACCCAGTACTTC. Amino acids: CASSSASGSAETQYF.

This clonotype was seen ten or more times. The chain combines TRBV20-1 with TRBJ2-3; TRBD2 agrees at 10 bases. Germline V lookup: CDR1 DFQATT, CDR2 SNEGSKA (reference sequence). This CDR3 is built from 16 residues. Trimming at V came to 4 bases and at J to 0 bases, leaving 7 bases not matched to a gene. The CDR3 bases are TGCAGTGCTATCCGGACTAGCGGTGCTAGCACAGATACGCAGTATTTT. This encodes CSAIRTSGASTDTQYF.

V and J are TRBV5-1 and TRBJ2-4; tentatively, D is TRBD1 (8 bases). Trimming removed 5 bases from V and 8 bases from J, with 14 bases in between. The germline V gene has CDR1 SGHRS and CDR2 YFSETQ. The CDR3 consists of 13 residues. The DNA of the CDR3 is TGCGCCAGCAGAGACAGGGGAGGGGACATTCAGTACTTC. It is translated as CASRDRGGDIQYF.

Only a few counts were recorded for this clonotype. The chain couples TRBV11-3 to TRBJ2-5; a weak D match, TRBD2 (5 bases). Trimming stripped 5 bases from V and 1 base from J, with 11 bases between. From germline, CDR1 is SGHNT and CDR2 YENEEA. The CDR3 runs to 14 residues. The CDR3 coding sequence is TGTGCCAGCAGCCCGGGGTGGATCCAAGAGACCCAGTACTTC. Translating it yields CASSPGWIQETQYF.